The T cell receptor beta chain under discussion was sequenced for a study of CD8+ T cells in alopecia areata. Study details: Treated patients were given oral tofacitinib, which was dosed at 5 to 10 mg twice daily. Patients given treatment had severity scored by the percentage of scalp area affected.

Treatment meaning: oral pan-JAK inhibitor, 5-10 mg twice daily. This clone was found once. Its antigen is currently unknown. Notes on the study in general: Across lesional scalp, and particularly alopecia totalis/universalis, clonality surpassed that of normal scalp. Expanded CD8+ clones among the top 100, and scalp clonality, were significantly decreased by tofacitinib.

cDNA prepared by RNA extraction and subsequent reverse transcription served as the template for sequencing. Data came from immunoSEQ multiplex PCR; TCRdb stores just in-frame clones and leaves some out. The data contain about 190,000 clones, 50% to 60% of them singletons. Trimming removed 1 base from V and 6 bases from J; junction bases left unmatched: 3. CDR1 is GTSNPN, CDR2 SVGIG, per germline (reference sequence). The CDR3 has 14 residues. This sequence originates from a human donor with alopecia areata. The chain is built from TRBV30 and TRBJ2-2, with 9 positions matching TRBD2. The sequences come from CD4+ T cells sorted from blood, collected at week 4, from a patient treated with tofacitinib. CDR3 in DNA: TGTGCCTGGAGTGGAAGCGGGAGGCCCGGGGAGCTGTTTTTT. Encoded protein: CAWSGSGRPGELFF.